The clone carrying this T cell receptor beta chain appeared a few times. The record originates from a study of T-cell reconstitution after alpha-beta-depleted transplantation in children. Using unique molecular identifiers, the investigators prepared the TCRbeta library. TCRdb re-called the PCR reads through MiXCR, storing one row per CDR3 protein. This sample has about 690,000 distinct CDR3 sequences, with 16% found just once. Trimming cost V 2 bases and J 3 bases, with 17 bases left between them. CDR1 is MNHEY and CDR2 is SVGEGT in the germline V gene. The CDR3 is made up of 16 amino acids. The V call is TRBV6-2 or TRBV6-3, the J call TRBJ2-7; a possible D gene is TRBD2 (6 bases). The source is a human donor who donated a stem cell graft to a child with acute myeloid leukemia. Sequencing was performed on PBMCs from the stem cell graft donor, taken from the stem cell graft. CDR3 loop: CASSYEGSGTYYEQYF. For the CDR3, the DNA is TGTGCCAGCAGTTACGAAGGTAGCGGAACTTACTACGAGCAGTACTTC.